This TCR beta chain was captured in a study of CD4+ T cells in melanoma. TCRdb's table, derived via immunoSEQ multiplex PCR, lists solely in-frame clones and lacks some. Among about 55,000 clones listed, roughly two thirds were seen once. Remarks on this clone: Its antigen is not known.

Broader study findings: CD8+ T cell, macrophage and B cell function reportedly correlated with neoantigen-specific CD4+ T cells. Diverse differentiation states were reported for melanoma neoantigen-specific CD4+ T cells.

Trimming pared 6 bases from V and 5 bases from J, leaving 10 bases between. The CDR3 contains 12 residues. CDR1 MNHNY and CDR2 SVGAGI come from the germline V gene (reference sequence). The rearrangement links TRBV6-6 to TRBJ1-2; D is undetermined. The sequence was collected from a human donor with melanoma. Sequencing input: tumor tissue. The CDR3 here is CASRPQEYGYTF. The CDR3 DNA reads TGTGCCAGCAGGCCACAAGAATATGGCTACACCTTC.